Listed here is a single TCR beta chain. The antigen remains undetermined. Germline CDR1 reads MNHEY; CDR2 reads SMNVEV (reference sequence). The CDR3 extends over 17 amino acids. The J segment lost 5 bases and the V segment lost 1 base, leaving 11 bases of the junction unmatched. This record belongs to a study of blood T cells in healthy people across ages. Broader study findings: With donor CMV status unknown, expanded clonotype changes were possibly confounded.

Every donor provided roughly 10 milliliters of peripheral blood. Alongside a J-beta primer mix, a sample-barcoded 5' primer served in a second PCR lasting roughly 7 to 11 cycles. TCRdb re-called the 5' RACE reads through MiXCR, storing one row per CDR3 protein. The table has more than 1.4 million distinct CDR3 sequences, around 42% seen once. The clonotype originates from a woman between 18 and 29 years old in good health. Sequencing used blood. The chain links TRBV27 to TRBJ2-5, with 9 bases identical to TRBD1. CDR3 loop: CASSLLGTGIPRETQYF. The CDR3 region has the DNA TGTGCCAGCAGTTTATTAGGGACAGGGATCCCCCGGGAGACCCAGTACTTC.